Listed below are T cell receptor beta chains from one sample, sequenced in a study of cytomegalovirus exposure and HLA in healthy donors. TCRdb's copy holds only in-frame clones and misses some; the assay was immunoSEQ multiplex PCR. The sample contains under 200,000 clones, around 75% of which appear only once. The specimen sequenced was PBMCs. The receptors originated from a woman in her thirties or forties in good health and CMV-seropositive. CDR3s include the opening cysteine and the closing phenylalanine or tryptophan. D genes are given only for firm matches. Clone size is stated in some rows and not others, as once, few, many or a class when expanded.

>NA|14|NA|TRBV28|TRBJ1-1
TGTGCCAGCAGTTTACAGGGGCAGAACACTGAAGCTTTCTTT
CASSLQGQNTEAFF
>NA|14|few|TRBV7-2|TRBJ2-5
TGTGCCAGCAGCTTAGCTAGTCCTCGAGAGACCCAGTACTTC
CASSLASPRETQYF
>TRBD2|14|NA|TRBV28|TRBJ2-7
TGTGCCAGCAGTCGACTAGCGGGTACCTACGAGCAGTACTTC
CASSRLAGTYEQYF
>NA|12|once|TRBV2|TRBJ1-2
TGTGCCAGCAGTGTAATGGCGGGTGGGTACACCTTC
CASSVMAGGYTF
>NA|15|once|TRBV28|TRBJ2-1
TGTGCCAGCAGTTTACTAGGACTTTCCTACAATGAGCAGTTCTTC
CASSLLGLSYNEQFF
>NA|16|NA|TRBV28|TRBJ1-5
TGTGCCAGCAGTTTTGGAGGGCCATATAGCAATCAGCCCCAGCATTTT
CASSFGGPYSNQPQHF
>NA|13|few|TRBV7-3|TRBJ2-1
TGTGCCAGCAGCTTAAGAAGGGGCAATGAGCAGTTCTTC
CASSLRRGNEQFF
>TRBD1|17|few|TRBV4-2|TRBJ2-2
TGTGCCAGCAGCCAGATCAGGACAGGGAGTTCCCCCGGGGAGCTGTTTTTT
CASSQIRTGSSPGELFF
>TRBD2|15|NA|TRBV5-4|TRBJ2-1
TGTGCCAGCAGCTTGGTGTTAGCGGGAGCGGATGAGCAGTTCTTC
CASSLVLAGADEQFF
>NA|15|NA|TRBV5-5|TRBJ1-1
TGTGCCAGCAGCCTTGGGCCGACGGCCAACACTGAAGCTTTCTTT
CASSLGPTANTEAFF
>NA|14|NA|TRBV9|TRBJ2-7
TGTGCCAGCAGCGCTCCGGGACTCCCCTACGAGCAGTACTTC
CASSAPGLPYEQYF
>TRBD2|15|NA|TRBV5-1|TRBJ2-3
TGCGCCAGCAGCTCCCTAGCGGGAGGAGCAGATACGCAGTATTTT
CASSSLAGGADTQYF
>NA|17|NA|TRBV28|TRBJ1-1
TGTGCCAGCAGTATGAGGAGGTCAGCCGCTGTACTCACTGAAGCTTTCTTT
CASSMRRSAAVLTEAFF
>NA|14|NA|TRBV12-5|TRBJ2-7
TGTGCTAGTGGTGCTATACCTCAGGGCTACGAGCAGTACTTC
CASGAIPQGYEQYF
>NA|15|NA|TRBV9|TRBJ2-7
TGTGCCAGCAGCGTAGAAGGCGGGAAAGGCTACGAGCAGTACTTC
CASSVEGGKGYEQYF
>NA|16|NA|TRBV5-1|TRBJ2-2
TGCGCCAGCAGCTTGGGCCGGGACAAGAACACCGGGGAGCTGTTTTTT
CASSLGRDKNTGELFF